This section outlines one TCR beta chain sequence together with its context. The target antigen is unknown. The CDR3 runs to 15 residues. Trimming removed 5 bases at V and 0 bases at J, with 11 bases between. Germline CDR1 reads SEHNR; CDR2 reads FQNEAQ (reference sequence). The data are from a study of cytomegalovirus exposure and HLA in healthy donors. Study observations and caveats: In a later analysis, a genetic analysis reported fewer productive-TCR N-insertions in an Asian-associated ancestry cluster than the cohort average.

Use of 60 Vbeta and 13 Jbeta primers characterized the PCR. This table comes from immunoSEQ multiplex PCR, and its TCRdb copy is limited to in-frame clones, with some not included. The sample holds roughly 180,000 clones, 70% to 75% seen once. The TCR comes from a male donor in good health and CMV-seronegative. The chain uses TRBV7-9 and TRBJ1-5, with D hard to call. The sample was PBMCs. The CDR3: CASSPEGYSNQPQHF. The DNA for the CDR3 is TGTGCCAGCAGCCCCGAGGGATATAGCAATCAGCCCCAGCATTTT. Using reference TRBV7-9 and TRBJ1-5 for the parts outside the CDR3, the full variable domain is DTGVSQNPRHKITKRGQNVTFRCDPISEHNRLYWYRQTLGQGPEFLTYFQNEAQLEKSRLLSDRFSAERPKGSFSTLEIQRTEQGDSAMYLCASSPEGYSNQPQHFGDGTRLSIL.